The clone carrying this T cell receptor (beta chain) has a single count. Its antigen is not known. Germline CDR1 and CDR2: MGHRA and YSYEKL. Unmatched junction bases numbered 14, after V lost 4 bases and J lost 3 bases. The CDR3 consists of 17 residues. This specimen comes from a study of shared clonotypes between healthy human individuals. Looking at the study overall: Each donor's CD4 naive and CD4 memory cells filled three plates apiece, CD8 naive two, and CD8 memory one. Study-wide findings and caveats: Relative to their counterparts shared across all four donors, non-shared clonotypes exhibited diminished generation probabilities. Estimated clonotype richness was generally higher in naive than memory subsets.

Genomic DNA belonging to each subset was distributed in equal measure over several immunoSEQ plates. Generated by immunoSEQ multiplex PCR, the TCRdb table keeps only in-frame clones and is missing some. In the table there are some 2,000,000 clones, 90% to 96% of which are singletons. The receptor's source is a man aged 18 to 29 in good health. Sequences were obtained from naive CD4+ T cells sorted from blood. This sample's subset: CD45RA+ positively selected. This chain connects TRBV4-1 to TRBJ2-7, with 8 bases lining up with TRBD1. CDR3 region: CASSRTPGQVYVYEQYF. Written as DNA, the CDR3 is TGCGCCAGCAGCCGCACACCGGGACAGGTATACGTCTACGAGCAGTACTTC.